The 10 T cell receptor beta chains reported below all come from one sample, sequenced in a study of T cells after yellow fever vaccination. TCRdb reprocessed the 5' RACE reads via MiXCR and lists one record per CDR3 protein. The sample contains about 350,000 distinct CDR3 sequences, around 10% of which appear only once. This specimen was PBMCs, taken on the day of the first yellow fever vaccination. Every receptor here comes from a man aged 18 to 30 who received the YFV17D yellow fever vaccine.

This chain links TRBV20-1 with TRBJ2-7, with D hard to call. Germline V lookup: CDR1 DFQATT, CDR2 SNEGSKA (reference sequence). V was shortened by 2 bases and J by 2 bases, with 7 bases between the two germline ends. This CDR3 is 12 amino acids long. The CDR3 reads CSARSNTYEQYF. CDR3 DNA: TGCAGTGCTAGATCCAACACCTACGAGCAGTACTTC.

The V call is TRBV29-1, the J call TRBJ2-1; 7 nucleotides match TRBD2. CDR1 is SQVTM and CDR2 is ANQGSEA in the germline V gene. V lost 7 bases to trimming and J lost 0 bases; unmatched junction nucleotides: 3. This CDR3 has 13 residues. The CDR3, as DNA: TGCAGCGGACTAGCCATCTCCTACAATGAGCAGTTCTTC. It is translated as CSGLAISYNEQFF.

In its sample, this clonotype was seen a few times. This rearrangement joins TRBV21-1 to TRBJ1-5. TRBV21-1 has pseudogene status. The CDR3 length is 15 residues. The CDR3 spells CASSTHSPSNQPQHF. DNA for the CDR3: TGTGCCAGCAGCACACACAGTCCCAGCAATCAGCCCCAGCATTTT.

This clonotype has just a few counts. The chain carries TRBV5-1 and TRBJ2-6; TRBD1 aligns across 10 bases. The CDR3 extends over 15 amino acids. Per the germline V gene, CDR1 is SGHRS and CDR2 is YFSETQ. Unmatched junction bases numbered 2, after V lost 5 bases and J lost 3 bases. The CDR3 is CASRTGGSGANVLTF. DNA for the CDR3: TGCGCCAGCAGGACAGGGGGCAGTGGGGCCAACGTCCTGACTTTC.

This clonotype came up many times. This rearrangement joins TRBV5-1 to TRBJ2-7; maybe TRBD2 (5 bases). Germline V gene data show CDR1 as SGHRS and CDR2 as YFSETQ. Trimming took 0 bases from V and 0 from J, leaving 10 bases between them. The CDR3 spans 15 residues. The CDR3 DNA reads as TGCGCCAGCAGCTTGGATCTACGGGGCTCCTACGAGCAGTACTTC. Its translation is CASSLDLRGSYEQYF.

A few counts support this clonotype. This chain uses TRBV18 with TRBJ2-3; 10 bases agree with TRBD2. From germline, CDR1 is KGHSH and CDR2 LQKENI. CDR3 length: 14 amino acids. J was trimmed by 5 bases and V by 7 bases; bases with no gene match: 6. Here the CDR3 DNA reads TGTGCCAGCTGGAGCGGGGGGGCCGTAGATACGCAGTATTTT. Translated, it gives CASWSGGAVDTQYF.

This clonotype has more than one count but fewer than ten. The rearrangement links TRBV29-1 to TRBJ2-3; tentative D call: TRBD1 (6 bases). CDR1 is SQVTM and CDR2 is ANQGSEA in the germline V gene. Trimming cost V 1 base and J 4 bases, with 15 bases left between them. The CDR3 is 15 amino acids. CDR3 DNA sequence: TGCAGCGTTGAAGTTCCCAGAGGGGGATCAGATACGCAGTATTTT. This codes for CSVEVPRGGSDTQYF.

The chain joins TRBV9 to TRBJ2-3; unclear D gene. Germline CDR1 reads SGDLS; CDR2 reads YYNGEE. V lost 0 bases, J lost 6 bases, and 14 bases lay in between. The CDR3 runs to 15 residues. The CDR3 DNA follows: TGTGCCAGCAGCGTAGTTATGGGGTTGGGGGATACGCAGTATTTT. Protein: CASSVVMGLGDTQYF.

This clonotype appeared a few times. The chain couples TRBV9 to TRBJ1-6, with D perhaps matching TRBD1 (6 bases). Germline CDR1 SGDLS, CDR2 YYNGEE. Trimming took 4 bases from V and 7 from J, leaving 15 bases between them. The CDR3 consists of 15 residues. The CDR3 is CASSLQGLENSPLHF. CDR3 DNA sequence: TGTGCCAGCAGCCTCCAGGGGTTGGAGAATTCACCCCTCCACTTT.

There are a few counts of this clonotype. The chain is built from TRBV15 and TRBJ2-3, with D possibly matching TRBD1 (5 bases). Germline V gene lookup returns CDR1 LNHNV and CDR2 YYDKDF (reference sequence). V lost 6 bases and J lost 4, with 14 bases in between. CDR3 length: 14 amino acids. CDR3 protein: CATRPGRESDTQYF. The CDR3 nucleotides are TGTGCCACCAGGCCCGGCAGGGAATCAGATACGCAGTATTTT.